Below are 5 T cell receptor beta chains sequenced from a single sample in a study of T cell changes during pregnancy in multiple sclerosis. Method: immunoSEQ multiplex PCR; TCRdb's copy keeps in-frame clones and lacks some. The sample includes about 55,000 clones, less than 95% of them seen just once. Sequenced here: CD8+ T cells from peripheral blood mononuclear cells, sampled after pregnancy. The receptors were sampled from a female donor with multiple sclerosis, enrolled in a pregnancy study.

V and J are TRBV29-1 and TRBJ1-1; D is ambiguous. The germline CDR1 and CDR2 sequences are SQVTM and ANQGSEA. V lost 7 bases to trimming and J lost 11 bases, with 26 bases between them. The CDR3 loop spans 14 amino acids. The CDR3, as DNA: TGCAGCGCACTAAGGACCCCCGGGAAGAGGGAGGCTTTCTTT. Encoded protein: CSALRTPGKREAFF.

V usage is TRBV5-4 and J usage is TRBJ2-4, with a tentative D call TRBD1 (5 bases). CDR3 size: 15 residues. Germline CDR1 and CDR2: SGHNT and YYREEE (reference sequence). Trimming pared 5 bases from V and 2 bases from J, leaving 14 bases between. The CDR3 nucleotides are TGTGCCAGCAGACAGGTCGGTGGACCCAAAAACATTCAGTACTTC. Translating gives CASRQVGGPKNIQYF.

This clone was recorded once. The rearrangement links TRBV19 to TRBJ2-7; D might be TRBD1 (5 bases). Germline values: CDR1 LNHDA, CDR2 SQIVND (reference sequence). V dropped 3 bases and J dropped 3 bases, with 15 bases sitting between them. The CDR3 spans 15 residues. The CDR3 bases are TGTGCCAGTAGTATCGGGCCAGGGTCAGTCTACGAGCAGTACTTC. Protein: CASSIGPGSVYEQYF.

The count of this clone is one. The J gene is TRBJ2-7, the V gene TRBV27, with D possibly being TRBD2 (7 bases). CDR3 length: 16 amino acids. Looked up from germline, CDR1 is MNHEY and CDR2 is SMNVEV (reference sequence). V gave up 0 bases and J gave up 0 bases, with 12 bases separating them. CDR3 sequence: CASSLSDGGLSYEQYF. DNA of the CDR3: TGTGCCAGCAGTTTATCGGACGGGGGGCTCTCCTACGAGCAGTACTTC.

This clone was detected only once. This chain uses TRBV6-5 with TRBJ2-7, with D possibly being TRBD2 (5 bases). In germline, CDR1 is MNHEY, CDR2 SVGAGI. The V end was cut by 10 bases, the J end by 5 bases, with 9 bases between. The length of the CDR3 is 10 residues. CDR3 in amino acids: CATGINEQYF. CDR3 nucleotide sequence: TGTGCCACGGGGATTAACGAGCAGTACTTC.